A single TCR beta chain is shown here with its context. No antigen is known for it. This PCR relied on a set of 60 Vbeta primers and 13 Jbeta primers. Sequencing used immunoSEQ multiplex PCR; TCRdb keeps in-frame clones, though not all of them. The table records about 230,000 clones, about 85% of them present only once. The CDR3 is made up of 14 amino acids. Trimming shortened V by 6 bases and J by 0 bases, and 9 bases separated the two germline ends. The V gene's germline CDR1 is SNHLY and CDR2 FYNNEI. These data are taken from a study of cytomegalovirus exposure and HLA in healthy donors. Whole-study findings and limits: Reported results showed that the classifier diagnosed cytomegalovirus status with high specificity and sensitivity.

This clonotype originated in a girl aged 2 to 9 in good health and CMV-seronegative. The V call is TRBV2, the J call TRBJ1-5, with D tentatively TRBD1 (5 bases). The sequenced sample consisted of PBMCs. As DNA, the CDR3 is TGTGCCAGCAGGGGGGGGTTTAGCAATCAGCCCCAGCATTTT. Its protein product is CASRGGFSNQPQHF.